The 17 T cell receptor beta chains in this list originate from one sample, sequenced in a study of cytomegalovirus exposure and HLA in healthy donors. Vbeta (60) and Jbeta (13) primers were used in the PCR. Data came from immunoSEQ multiplex PCR; TCRdb stores just in-frame clones and leaves some out. The sample has about 140,000 clones, approximately 72% seen once. Sequencing was done on a sample of PBMCs. The receptors derive from a man aged 35 to 55 in good health and CMV-seronegative.

This chain links TRBV6-6 with TRBJ1-5; TRBD1 matches 11 bases. Germline CDR1 reads MNHNY; CDR2 reads SVGAGI (reference sequence). The CDR3 extends over 15 amino acids. J was trimmed by 6 bases and V by 6 bases; bases with no gene match: 7. The CDR3 here is CASSWTGGESQPQHF. Here the CDR3 DNA reads TGTGCCAGCAGCTGGACAGGGGGCGAGAGTCAGCCCCAGCATTTT.

The rearrangement joins TRBV5-6 to TRBJ1-2; no reliable D call. Germline CDR1 reads SGHDT; CDR2 reads YYEEEE. V dropped 1 base and J dropped 7 bases, with 17 bases sitting between them. The CDR3 is 15 residues long. The DNA of the CDR3 is TGTGCCAGCAGCTTGAAGAGGGCTATGGTATCTGGCTACACCTTC. Translating it yields CASSLKRAMVSGYTF.

J is TRBJ1-6 and V is TRBV5-1, with D possibly being TRBD1 (6 bases). Germline CDR1 reads SGHRS; CDR2 reads YFSETQ. The CDR3 is 17 amino acids. The V end was cut by 0 bases, the J end by 6 bases, with 16 bases between. The DNA for the CDR3 is TGCGCCAGCAGCTTGGGCCTGGACAGACAACTTAATTCACCCCTCCACTTT. It codes for CASSLGLDRQLNSPLHF.

This clone occurred a few times. The chain carries TRBV5-3 and TRBJ1-2; the D is unclear. TRBV5-3 is sorted into the ORF group, with uncertain function. V shed 5 bases and J shed 0 bases, with 14 bases lying between them. This CDR3 spans 15 amino acids. The CDR3 sequence: CARSMRRTTNYGYTF. The DNA of the CDR3 is TGTGCCAGAAGTATGAGGCGCACTACTAACTATGGCTACACCTTC.

This clone was detected only once. V and J are TRBV5-4 and TRBJ1-1, with D unclear. Germline CDR1 and CDR2: SGHNT and YYREEE (reference sequence). The CDR3 sequence is 13 residues long. Trimming shortened V by 4 bases and J by 0 bases, and 7 bases separated the two germline ends. The CDR3 DNA is TGTGCCAGCAGCACCCAGTTGAACACTGAAGCTTTCTTT. Its translation is CASSTQLNTEAFF.

V and J are TRBV7-9 and TRBJ2-1, with TRBD2 identical over 9 bases. CDR3 length: 16 amino acids. Germline CDR1 reads SEHNR; CDR2 reads FQNEAQ (reference sequence). Trimming took 5 bases from V and 5 from J; bases not matched to a gene: 10. The CDR3 coding sequence is TGTGCCAGCAGCGAACCGGAGCGGGAGGTCCACAATGAGCAGTTCTTC. Protein: CASSEPEREVHNEQFF. Combining the CDR3 with reference TRBV7-9 and TRBJ2-1 gives the whole variable domain DTGVSQNPRHKITKRGQNVTFRCDPISEHNRLYWYRQTLGQGPEFLTYFQNEAQLEKSRLLSDRFSAERPKGSFSTLEIQRTEQGDSAMYLCASSEPEREVHNEQFFGPGTRLTVL.

This chain joins TRBV7-2 and TRBJ1-1; TRBD1 matches at 7 bases. The CDR3 runs 14 residues. Trimming cost V 1 base and J 1 base; bases outside gene matches: 0. CDR1 and CDR2 from the germline V gene are SGHTA and FQGNSA. CDR3 sequence reads: CASSLDRGNTEAFF. Written as DNA, the CDR3 is TGTGCCAGCAGCTTAGACAGGGGGAACACTGAAGCTTTCTTT. Based on the CDR3 plus reference TRBV7-2 and TRBJ1-1, the full variable domain is GAGVSQSPSNKVTEKGKDVELRCDPISGHTALYWYRQSLGQGLEFLIYFQGNSAPDKSGLPSDRFSAERTGGSVSTLTIQRTQQEDSAVYLCASSLDRGNTEAFFGQGTRLTVV.

The chain is built from TRBV29-1 and TRBJ2-7; D is unresolved. In germline, CDR1 is SQVTM, CDR2 ANQGSEA. V lost 6 bases, J lost 6 bases, and 12 bases lay in between. There are 11 residues in the CDR3. The CDR3 loop is CSVARGSEQYF. The CDR3 coding sequence is TGCAGCGTCGCCAGAGGCTCCGAGCAGTACTTC.

This clone came up a few times. The rearrangement uses TRBV10-3 and TRBJ2-7; TRBD2 might be the D (5 bases). Germline assignment: CDR1 ENHRY and CDR2 SYGVKD. The CDR3 covers 16 residues. V was cut by 2 bases and J by 1 base, with 15 bases left in between. Here the CDR3 reads CAISEAGRSDSYEQYF. DNA of the CDR3: TGTGCCATCAGTGAGGCGGGCAGGAGCGATTCCTACGAGCAGTACTTC.

CDR3 nucleotides: TGTGCCAGCAGCTTGTGGCAGCCTCGGGGTCAGCCCCAGCATTTT. Protein sequence: CASSLWQPRGQPQHF. V and J are TRBV5-8 and TRBJ1-5, with no clear D. V was shortened by 1 base and J by 6 bases, with 14 bases between the two germline ends. The CDR3 extends over 15 amino acids. The germline gives CDR1 SGHTS, CDR2 YDEGEE.

The chain combines TRBV2 with TRBJ1-2; 8 bases match TRBD1. With V trimmed by 6 bases and J by 5 bases, 11 bases remained unmatched. The CDR3 sequence is 15 residues long. The germline V gene has CDR1 SNHLY and CDR2 FYNNEI. CDR3 residues: CASRMGQATSYGYTF. The CDR3 coding sequence is TGTGCCAGCAGGATGGGACAGGCTACCTCATATGGCTACACCTTC. The full variable domain, its missing parts supplied by reference TRBV2 and TRBJ1-2, is EPEVTQTPSHQVTQMGQEVILRCVPISNHLYFYWYRQILGQKVEFLVSFYNNEISEKSEIFDDQFSVERPDGSNFTLKIRSTKLEDSAMYFCASRMGQATSYGYTFGSGTRLTVV.

This clone has a handful of counts. The chain employs TRBV27 and TRBJ2-7, with 7 bases aligning to TRBD2. This CDR3 contains 13 residues. With 8 bases clipped from V and 4 bases from J, the junction kept 8 bases outside the gene matches. The germline gives CDR1 MNHEY, CDR2 SMNVEV (reference sequence). In DNA form, the CDR3 reads TGTGCCAGCCGGCTCACCGGGAGGTACGAGCAGTACTTC. This translates into CASRLTGRYEQYF.

This chain connects TRBV7-3 to TRBJ1-1; possible D gene TRBD1, 6 bases. The CDR3 contains 15 residues. Trimming pared 4 bases from V and 1 base from J, leaving 13 bases between. Germline V gives CDR1 SGHTA, CDR2 FQGTGA. The CDR3 DNA sequence: TGTGCCAGCAGCTCCCTCCCGGACAGGAACACTGAAGCTTTCTTT. Its translation: CASSSLPDRNTEAFF.

This clone was detected a few times. The rearrangement links TRBV28 to TRBJ2-2; D possibly corresponds to TRBD1 (5 bases). Germline V CDR1 and CDR2: MDHEN, SYDVKM. The CDR3 extends over 16 amino acids. Trimming removed 5 bases from V and 2 bases from J, with 15 bases in between. DNA for the CDR3: TGTGCCAGCAGTCCAACGACAGTCTCAAACACCGGGGAGCTGTTTTTT. Translated: CASSPTTVSNTGELFF.

V usage is TRBV29-1 and J usage is TRBJ1-4, with D tentatively TRBD1 (6 bases). The V end lost 7 bases, the J end lost 4 bases, and 10 bases lay between the germline ends. The CDR3 is 12 residues long. Germline V gene sequence: CDR1 SQVTM, CDR2 ANQGSEA. CDR3 sequence reads: CSAGQFNEKLFF. Written as DNA, the CDR3 is TGCAGCGCAGGACAGTTTAATGAAAAACTGTTTTTT.

This sequence joins TRBV6-4 and TRBJ2-3; D is unclear. V lost 0 bases and J 0 bases, leaving 7 bases between the germline ends. Germline CDR1 and CDR2: MRHNA and SNTAGT. The CDR3 runs to 15 residues. CDR3 loop: CASSDSPDSTDTQYF. The CDR3 nucleotides are TGTGCCAGCAGTGACTCGCCAGATAGCACAGATACGCAGTATTTT.

The J gene is TRBJ2-2, the V gene TRBV7-9; possibly TRBD1 for D (6 bases). This CDR3 has 16 residues. Germline loops: CDR1 SEHNR, CDR2 FQNEAQ (reference sequence). V was trimmed by 1 base and J by 4 bases, leaving 13 bases between them. The CDR3: CASSLDWGRGTGELFF. CDR3 bases: TGTGCCAGCAGCTTAGACTGGGGGCGAGGCACCGGGGAGCTGTTTTTT.